This T cell receptor (beta chain) was profiled in a study of cytomegalovirus exposure and HLA in healthy donors. Study observations and caveats: Some V segments could not be told apart, so they were left out, TRBV6-2 and TRBV6-3 among them. In a later analysis, a missense DCLRE1C variant was linked to TCR beta V- and J-gene trimming. Later work found most CMV-associated TCR beta chains apparently HLA-restricted. The sole available immune exposure information was CMV serostatus.

Details on this clone: Its antigen remains unknown.

CDR1 and CDR2 (germline): MNHNY, SVGAGI (reference sequence). The CDR3 contains 14 residues. V gave up 2 bases and J gave up 2 bases, with 9 bases separating them. The PCR was carried out with 60 Vbeta primers and 13 Jbeta primers. This table comes from immunoSEQ multiplex PCR, and its TCRdb copy is limited to in-frame clones, with some not included. Recorded for this sample: about 70,000 clones. V usage is TRBV6-6 and J usage is TRBJ1-1; D is uncertain. Input material: PBMCs. The source of this sequence is a female donor in good health and CMV-seropositive. CDR3 amino acids: CASSYEGPNTEAFF. The CDR3 DNA sequence: TGTGCCAGCAGTTACGAGGGTCCAAACACTGAAGCTTTCTTT.